This T cell receptor (beta chain) was found in a study of shared clonotypes between healthy human individuals. General observations from the study: Generally, estimated richness proved larger in naive subsets than it did in memory subsets.

V was cut by 0 bases and J by 3 bases, with 9 bases left in between. CDR3 length: 15 residues. In germline, CDR1 is LGHNA, CDR2 YNFKEQ. The assay used deep level. Clones were sequenced by immunoSEQ multiplex PCR, and TCRdb holds only the in-frame ones, with some missing. The profile shows roughly 640,000 clones, about 74% of them singletons. For this clone: Its antigen is unidentified.

The study separated CD4+ cells into CD45RA+ naive and CD45RA-negative memory subsets. This TCR was recovered from a woman aged 25-40 years in good health. The chain has TRBV4-2 and TRBJ2-1; D gene ambiguous. Material for sequencing was memory CD4+ T cells sorted from blood. Subset specified: CD45RA-negative fraction. The CDR3 loop reads CASSQDAADYNEQFF. The CDR3 region has the DNA TGTGCCAGCAGCCAAGATGCGGCCGACTACAATGAGCAGTTCTTC.